Listed below are T cell receptor beta chains from one sample, sequenced in a study of shared clonotypes between healthy human individuals. The data were produced by immunoSEQ multiplex PCR, yet TCRdb's version contains in-frame clones alone and is incomplete. The table includes about 2,500,000 clones, more than 80% detected once. The source material was naive CD4+ T cells sorted from blood. The receptors derive from a young man in good health. Each CDR3 is given with its conserved first and last residue. Each record gives: V gene, J gene, clone size, D gene, CDR3 DNA, CDR3 protein. D genes are given only for firm matches. Clone size appears in some rows only: once, few, many, or a class for an expanded clone.

TRBV6-1,TRBJ1-1,-,TRBD1,TGTGCCAGCAGCTACACAGGGGGCACTGAAGCTTTCTTT,CASSYTGGTEAFF
TRBV4-1,TRBJ1-2,-,-,TGCGCCAGCAGCCAAATTCGAACGGCGGGCTACACCTTC,CASSQIRTAGYTF
TRBV18,TRBJ2-7,-,-,TGTGCCAGCTCACGATCCTCGGGGGCCTCCTACGAGCAGTACTTC,CASSRSSGASYEQYF
TRBV4-1,TRBJ2-7,-,-,TGCGCCAGCAGCCAATCCCACGAGCAGTACTTC,CASSQSHEQYF
TRBV5-6,TRBJ2-1,once,-,TGTGCCAGCAGCTTGGTGTGGGCCGGGTCCTACAATGAGCAGTTCTTC,CASSLVWAGSYNEQFF
TRBV27,TRBJ1-2,-,-,TGTGCCAGCAGTTCCCCCTCCATGGACCGATCCTTATACACCTTC,CASSSPSMDRSLYTF
TRBV21-1,TRBJ2-7,-,-,TGTGCCAGCGAACCGGGACTAGCAGCCTACGAGCAGTACTTC,CASEPGLAAYEQYF
TRBV30,TRBJ1-5,few,-,TGTGCCTGGGGTCGGAGGGATCAGCCCCAGCATTTT,CAWGRRDQPQHF
TRBV6-5,TRBJ1-5,-,-,TGTGCCAGCAGTGAACGTCATAGCCAGCCCCAGCATTTT,CASSERHSQPQHF
TRBV19,TRBJ1-1,-,-,TGTGCCAGTAGTATGGGGCAGCCCATGAACACTGAAGCTTTCTTT,CASSMGQPMNTEAFF
TRBV5-5,TRBJ1-2,-,-,TGTGCCAGCAGCTTCAGGGACTATGGCTACACCTTC,CASSFRDYGYTF
TRBV18,TRBJ1-1,-,-,TGTGCCAGCTCACCCAGCCTGCCGAACACTGAAGCTTTCTTT,CASSPSLPNTEAFF
TRBV29-1,TRBJ1-5,-,-,TGCAGCGTTCAGGGTAAGAATCAGCCCCAGCATTTT,CSVQGKNQPQHF
TRBV6-1,TRBJ1-5,-,-,TGTGCCAGCAGTGAAGCGTTGGGGGCGGATCAGAATCAGCCCCAGCATTTT,CASSEALGADQNQPQHF
TRBV18,TRBJ1-1,-,-,TGTGCCAGCTCACCTGCCGGGACCCATGGGACTGAAGCTTTCTTT,CASSPAGTHGTEAFF
TRBV19,TRBJ1-6,-,-,TGTGCCAGCTCCGGGAGGCCTAAGGATTCACCCCTCCACTTT,CASSGRPKDSPLHF
TRBV7-9,TRBJ1-1,-,TRBD1,TGTGCCAGCAGCGGTATGGTCGACAGGGGATACACTGAAGCTTTCTTT,CASSGMVDRGYTEAFF
TRBV6-1,TRBJ1-2,-,TRBD1,TGTGCCAGCAGTGAAAGCGGGGGACAGGGGGCCCCCGGCTACACCTTC,CASSESGGQGAPGYTF
TRBV21-1,TRBJ2-5,once,-,TGTGCCAGCACTAATAAAGGGGACCCAGGGCAAGGGCAAGAGACCCAGTACTTC,CASTNKGDPGQGQETQYF
TRBV5-4,TRBJ2-2,-,-,TGTGCCAGCAGCTTAATGGTGGAGATGGGAAACACCGGGGAGCTGTTTTTT,CASSLMVEMGNTGELFF
TRBV30,TRBJ2-2,-,-,TGTGCCTGGAGTGTAGGTCTTAACACCGGGGAGCTGTTTTTT,CAWSVGLNTGELFF
TRBV7-2,TRBJ2-7,-,TRBD1,TGTGCCAGCAGCTTAGAGGGACAGGGTGGATACGAGCAGTACTTC,CASSLEGQGGYEQYF
TRBV28,TRBJ2-3,-,TRBD1,TGTGCCAGCAGCTGGACAGGGGGCCGCGGAGATACGCAGTATTTT,CASSWTGGRGDTQYF
TRBV18,TRBJ2-7,-,-,TGTGCCAGCTCACCGCCCCCAACAGGTTACGAGCAGTACTTC,CASSPPPTGYEQYF
TRBV5-1,TRBJ2-1,-,-,TGCGCCAGCAGCATGGGACCGAACAATGAGCAGTTCTTC,CASSMGPNNEQFF
TRBV27,TRBJ2-7,-,TRBD2,TGTGCCAGCATGCGGCGGGAGGGCCTCGAGCAGTACTTC,CASMRREGLEQYF
TRBV14,TRBJ1-4,-,TRBD1,TGTGCCAGCAGCCGTCCCCCGGGACAGGGAAATGAAAAACTGTTTTTT,CASSRPPGQGNEKLFF
TRBV27,TRBJ1-6,once,-,TGTGCCAGCAAAGTCCGGGACACTGGTAGCTCCCTCCACTTT,CASKVRDTGSSLHF